This T cell receptor beta chain was found in a study of T-cell memory formation after mild COVID-19. Study-level background: The two donors had largely donor-specific TCR clusters. Findings and caveats of the study: Most CD4+ clones that shrank were in CM and EM, while CD8+ ones turned up in EMRA. Researchers could not confirm that second-wave clones peaking on day 37 targeted SARS-CoV-2.

Employing constant-segment primers, 5'RACE generated TCR alpha and TCR beta cDNA libraries bearing sample barcodes and UMIs. TCRdb independently ran MiXCR on the 5' RACE reads; one entry per CDR3 protein. The sample lists roughly 110,000 distinct CDR3 sequences; around 12% were seen once. Comments on this clonotype: What it binds is not known.

CDR1 SEHNR and CDR2 FQNEAQ come from the germline V gene (reference sequence). Trimming at V came to 5 bases and at J to 4 bases, leaving 7 bases not matched to a gene. CDR3 length: 15 residues. Specimen: PBMCs or a T cell subset sorted from them (not recorded which). The receptor was isolated from an adult woman who had mild COVID-19 (a few samples of this study predate the infection). Cell type and time point are not known. This rearrangement joins TRBV7-9 to TRBJ2-7; TRBD2 aligns across 11 bases. This CDR3 is CASSLTSGSLYEQYF. CDR3 nucleotide sequence: TGTGCCAGCAGCCTAACTAGCGGGAGTTTGTACGAGCAGTACTTC.